The TCR beta chain described here comes from a study of blood T cells in healthy people across ages (dated by TCRdb to the mid-2010s). Some background on the complete study: In model experiments, roughly one uniquely barcoded TCR beta cDNA molecule per two T cells was captured by template switching. Age-related changes in TCR beta repertoire diversity were measured in the study by deep sequencing normalized with unique cDNA molecular identifiers. The donors were split into four age groups: young (average 16 years), middle-aged (39), aged (more than 55) and long-lived (approximately 80). Donors of different ages were randomly distributed across sequencing lanes to avoid experimental bias. For two donors (one aged 18 to 29 and one aged 80 or older), the study analyzed two additional independent replicas of 1 million unique cDNA reads from the same blood draw.

Paper-wide results and their limitations: Donor CMV infection status was unknown, potentially confounding age-related changes in expanded clonotypes. Total diversity estimates from one million sequenced T cells were considered lower bounds and underestimates. Conclusive comparison of naive and antigen-experienced compartments was prevented by the profiling of bulk unsorted PBMCs. Observed TCR beta diversity correlated strongly with the percentage of naive T cells measured by flow cytometry. Observed TCR beta diversity per million T cells fell roughly linearly with age, and a significant reduction was already apparent by age around 40. Compared with the aged group, the long-lived group had more naive CD4+ T cells, fewer expanded clones and increased TCR diversity, suggesting age selection.

Systemically healthy Caucasian individuals from Russia, some 38 in total and aged roughly 6 to 90 years, were included as donors. Each donor gave approximately 9.3 milliliters of peripheral blood, collected into EDTA-treated Vacutainer tubes. Ficoll-Paque density-gradient centrifugation was used to isolate PBMCs, with at least 7 million obtained per sample. Trizol reagent was used to extract total RNA from PBMCs, with at least 5 micrograms per sample. For every donor, flow cytometry on a PBMC aliquot measured the percentage of naive CD45RAhigh/CD27high T cells. Points on this clonotype: Its antigen remains undetermined. Qualities for individual bases were not recorded, and no much larger clone is one base off.

Libraries were prepared through 5' RACE. Sequencing instrument: Illumina HiSeq 2500. A second PCR of about 6 to 12 cycles was run with a J-beta primer mix and a sample-barcoded 5' primer. A template-switch 5' adaptor carrying 12 random nucleotides introduced a unique molecular identifier onto each TCR beta cDNA molecule. At least 3 million CDR3-containing paired-end reads were obtained from each sample. First-strand cDNA was synthesized from all RNA with the Mint cDNA synthesis kit, primed by a TRBC-specific oligonucleotide. After uracil-DNA glycosylase treatment, a first 18-cycle PCR used universal primers M1SS and BC2_uni_R on all cDNA. The paper's processing steps were these. For normalization, 1 million high-quality reads were randomly selected from each sample, with every read carrying a distinct molecular identifier. Instead of being binned into consensus sequences, reads with shared molecular identifiers were discarded. CDR3 identification, clonotype clustering and error correction used MiTCR with a Q25 quality threshold and the strictest error-elimination algorithm. A nonparametric unseen species model with Euler transformation was used to estimate lower-bound total TCR beta diversity. The public reads were reanalyzed by TCRdb: fastp trimming at Q25, MiXCR alignment, in-frame beta chains only. Each CDR3 protein appears once, grouped with its most common genes and DNA. None of the V and J calls come from the authors' own analysis; TCRdb made them. The sample table contains under 750,000 distinct CDR3 sequences; only one count was recorded for roughly 43% of them. Clones ranked in the top ten supply around 25% of the sample.

CDR1 DFQATT and CDR2 SNEGSKA are derived from the germline V gene (reference sequence). V lost 5 bases and J lost 3 bases; the stretch between them is 10 bases long. Its CDR3 holds 12 amino acids, cysteine through phenylalanine. The sequence is cut down to CDR3 DNA, 36 bases in frame from base 1. The chain couples TRBV20-1 to TRBJ1-2, with the D gene not confidently named. What was sequenced was blood. This receptor was identified in a man older than 75 in good health. The encoded CDR3 is CSAGGPYYGYTF. The DNA sequence reads TGCAGTGCTGGAGGTCCATACTATGGCTACACCTTC.